A single sample is the source of the 32 T cell receptor beta chains below, sequenced in a study of control samples from healthy donors and cancer patients. Produced via immunoSEQ multiplex PCR; TCRdb's table is partial and in-frame only. The table has over 100,000 clones, approximately 90% seen once. Sequencing input: blood. Receptors originate from a woman in her forties or fifties in good health.

This chain links TRBV12-3 or TRBV12-4 with TRBJ2-7; possibly TRBD1 or TRBD2 for D (6 bases each). V was clipped by 6 bases and J by 7 bases, with 13 bases between them. This CDR3 comprises 12 residues. In DNA form, the CDR3 reads TGTGCCAGCAGCCTCGGAGGGGGAGAGCAGTACGTC. It translates to CASSLGGGEQYV.

V usage is TRBV9 and J usage is TRBJ2-3; unclear D gene. This CDR3 spans 14 amino acids. The germline CDR1 and CDR2 sequences are SGDLS and YYNGEE. V was shortened by 4 bases and J by 1 base, with 10 bases between the two germline ends. The CDR3 region has the DNA TGTGCCAGCAGCCCGCACCGCGGCACAGATACGCAGTATTTT. Its protein is CASSPHRGTDTQYF.

This clone was found once. The genes are TRBV5-1 and TRBJ1-2; D gene uncertain. Between the trimmed V and J ends, which lost 4 bases and 6 bases, there was a span of 16 bases. CDR3 length: 14 amino acids. The germline V gene has CDR1 SGHRS and CDR2 YFSETQ. The CDR3 DNA is TGCGCCAGCAGCCCGGAGGCAGGAATGAATGGCTACACCTTC. As protein: CASSPEAGMNGYTF.

The chain employs TRBV2 and TRBJ2-1; 10 bases line up with TRBD2. The length of the CDR3 is 14 residues. From germline, CDR1 is SNHLY and CDR2 FYNNEI. The ends lost 1 base at V and 10 bases at J; junction bases unmatched: 4. The chain's CDR3 is CASSEVLAGGEQFF. The CDR3 region has the DNA TGTGCCAGCAGTGAAGTATTAGCGGGGGGCGAGCAGTTCTTC.

The table lists this clone with a few counts. The J gene is TRBJ1-6, the V gene TRBV6-5, with a weak D call TRBD1 (5 bases). There are 14 residues in the CDR3. Germline CDR1 is MNHEY and CDR2 is SVGAGI. V was shortened by 10 bases and J by 9 bases, with 19 bases between the two germline ends. The CDR3 sequence: CATQPGPQGSPLHF. CDR3 DNA sequence: TGTGCCACCCAGCCAGGGCCCCAGGGTTCACCCCTCCACTTT.

The table lists this clone with a count of one. The chain carries TRBV5-4 and TRBJ2-7; D unresolved. Germline V gene data show CDR1 as SGHNT and CDR2 as YYREEE (reference sequence). The CDR3 loop spans 13 amino acids. V shed 0 bases and J shed 3 bases, with 7 bases lying between them. CDR3 sequence (DNA): TGTGCCAGCAGCTTGGGACGGAACTACGAGCAGTACGTC. Amino acids: CASSLGRNYEQYV.

The chain combines TRBV5-4 with TRBJ1-1; TRBD1 aligns across 7 bases. Germline CDR1 and CDR2: SGHNT and YYREEE (reference sequence). The V and J ends lost 5 bases and 5 bases, in that order; junction bases with no gene match: 3. The CDR3 sequence is 12 residues long. The CDR3 sequence: CASSQQGTEAFF. The CDR3 DNA follows: TGTGCCAGCAGTCAACAGGGGACTGAAGCTTTCTTT.

The chain employs TRBV3-1 (or the pseudogene TRBV3-2) and TRBJ1-2, with D uncertain. Germline CDR1 LGHDT, CDR2 YNNKEL (reference sequence). This CDR3 contains 13 residues. The ends were cut back, 4 bases at V and 3 bases at J, with 9 bases in the middle. The CDR3 DNA follows: TGTGCCAGCAGCCGGCGGGAGGACTATGGCTACACCTTC. This translates into CASSRREDYGYTF.

The J gene is TRBJ2-2, the V gene TRBV6-5, with 7 bases lining up with TRBD2. The ends lost 5 bases at V and 3 bases at J; junction bases unmatched: 3. The germline V gene has CDR1 MNHEY and CDR2 SVGAGI. This CDR3 has 14 residues. The CDR3 region is CASSPGGDTGELFF. In DNA form, the CDR3 reads TGTGCCAGCAGTCCGGGAGGCGACACCGGGGAGCTGTTTTTT.

The rearrangement uses TRBV2 and TRBJ1-2; TRBD1 matches at 7 bases. V shed 7 bases and J 0 bases; nucleotides not matched to a gene: 5. The CDR3 is 14 amino acids. The germline V gene has CDR1 SNHLY and CDR2 FYNNEI. CDR3 nucleotide sequence: TGTGCCAGCACCGAACAGGGGACTAACTATGGCTACACCTTC. Translated, it gives CASTEQGTNYGYTF. Using reference TRBV2 and TRBJ1-2 for the parts outside the CDR3, the full variable domain is EPEVTQTPSHQVTQMGQEVILRCVPISNHLYFYWYRQILGQKVEFLVSFYNNEISEKSEIFDDQFSVERPDGSNFTLKIRSTKLEDSAMYFCASTEQGTNYGYTFGSGTRLTVV.

On this clone itself: The same CDR3 is also encoded by other DNA sequences in this sample. This chain connects TRBV7-2 to TRBJ2-7; a possible D gene is TRBD2 (5 bases). The ends were cut back, 3 bases at V and 3 bases at J, with 9 bases in the middle. In germline, CDR1 is SGHTA, CDR2 FQGNSA. The CDR3 length is 13 residues. CDR3 sequence (DNA): TGTGCCAGCAGCTTTGGAGGAAGCTACGAGCAGTACGTC. Amino acids: CASSFGGSYEQYV.

CDR3 sequence: CASSLSSRAMGYGYTF. DNA of the CDR3: TGTGCCAGTTCCCTAAGCTCCAGGGCGATGGGTTATGGCTACACCTTC. This chain connects TRBV27 to TRBJ1-2; TRBD1 is a possible D gene (5 bases). CDR1 is MNHEY and CDR2 is SMNVEV in the germline V gene (reference sequence). The CDR3 is 16 residues long. Trimming removed 9 bases at V and 5 bases at J, with 25 bases between.

The J gene is TRBJ1-1, the V gene TRBV11-2; D not resolved. Trimming cost V 0 bases and J 11 bases, with 7 bases left between them. This CDR3 has 11 amino acids. Germline V gives CDR1 SGHAT, CDR2 FQNNGV. CDR3 bases: TGTGCCAGCAGCTTAGAGGCTGGGGCTTTCTTT. Translation gives CASSLEAGAFF. Complete variable domain (other parts from reference TRBV11-2 and TRBJ1-1): EAGVAQSPRYKIIEKRQSVAFWCNPISGHATLYWYQQILGQGPKLLIQFQNNGVVDDSQLPKDRFSAERLKGVDSTLKIQPAKLEDSAVYLCASSLEAGAFFGQGTRLTVV.

The rearrangement uses TRBV19 and TRBJ2-1, with D unresolved. The germline CDR1 and CDR2 sequences are LNHDA and SQIVND (reference sequence). The length of the CDR3 is 14 residues. The V end was cut by 2 bases, the J end by 1 base, with 6 bases between. CDR3 in amino acids: CASSIIPSYNEQFF. DNA of the CDR3: TGTGCCAGTAGTATAATCCCTTCCTACAATGAGCAGTTCTTC.

The chain links TRBV12-3 or TRBV12-4 to TRBJ2-5; tentatively, D is TRBD2 (6 bases). V was clipped by 6 bases and J by 3 bases, with 11 bases between them. The CDR3 spans 13 residues. The CDR3: CASRTGGEETQYF. The CDR3 DNA reads TGTGCCAGCAGGACCGGGGGAGAAGAGACCCAGTACTTC.

This clone occurred a few times. The chain uses TRBV15 and TRBJ2-5, with D possibly TRBD2 on 5 matching bases. CDR3 size: 15 residues. V gave up 3 bases and J gave up 6 bases, with 17 bases separating them. CDR1 LNHNV and CDR2 YYDKDF come from the germline V gene (reference sequence). The CDR3 loop is CATSSPEGVEKTQYF. CDR3 sequence (DNA): TGTGCCACCAGCAGCCCAGAGGGAGTGGAGAAGACCCAGTACTTC.

The rearrangement links TRBV4-3 to TRBJ1-6; TRBD1 matches 7 bases. The junction had 8 bases not matched to a gene; V was cut back by 0 bases and J by 12 bases. The germline V gene has CDR1 LGHNA and CDR2 YSLEER. The CDR3 has 15 residues. CDR3 region: CASSQDQTGAGPLHF. The CDR3 coding sequence is TGCGCCAGCAGCCAAGATCAAACAGGGGCCGGACCCCTCCACTTT.

The gene calls are TRBV30 and TRBJ2-1, with 7 bases matching TRBD2. V shed 1 base and J 5 bases; nucleotides not matched to a gene: 8. The CDR3 has 15 residues. Germline V CDR1 and CDR2: GTSNPN, SVGIG (reference sequence). Written as DNA, the CDR3 is TGTGCCTGGAGTGGGGACTACCGAAACAACAATGAGCAGTTCTTC. Residues: CAWSGDYRNNNEQFF.

This clone was picked up a small number of times. The rearrangement uses TRBV18 and TRBJ1-3; tentatively, D is TRBD1 (6 bases). V shed 4 bases and J shed 1 base, with 14 bases lying between them. CDR1 and CDR2 from the germline V gene are KGHSH and LQKENI. This CDR3 contains 16 residues. CDR3 region: CASSQPTGVSGNTIYF. As DNA, the CDR3 is TGTGCCAGCTCACAACCGACAGGCGTTTCTGGAAACACCATATATTTT. The full variable domain, its missing parts supplied by reference TRBV18 and TRBJ1-3, is NAGVMQNPRHLVRRRGQEARLRCSPMKGHSHVYWYRQLPEEGLKFMVYLQKENIIDESGMPKERFSAEFPKEGPSILRIQQVVRGDSAAYFCASSQPTGVSGNTIYFGEGSWLTVV.

This chain uses TRBV7-3 with TRBJ1-1, with a possible D match to TRBD1 (5 bases). With 5 bases removed from V and 4 bases from J, the gap between germline ends came to 17 bases. Germline V gene sequence: CDR1 SGHTA, CDR2 FQGTGA. The CDR3 is made up of 15 amino acids. The CDR3 sequence: CASSRGRGGGTEAFF. CDR3 coding DNA: TGTGCCAGCAGCCGGGGGAGGGGTGGCGGCACTGAAGCTTTCTTT. Together with reference TRBV7-3 and TRBJ1-1, the CDR3 gives the full variable domain: GAGVSQTPSNKVTEKGKYVELRCDPISGHTALYWYRQSLGQGPEFLIYFQGTGAADDSGLPNDRFFAVRPEGSVSTLKIQRTERGDSAVYLCASSRGRGGGTEAFFGQGTRLTVV.

The chain is built from TRBV7-2 and TRBJ2-3; maybe TRBD2 (6 bases). Germline V gives CDR1 SGHTA, CDR2 FQGNSA. The CDR3 runs to 17 residues. Trimming left V 5 bases short and J 5 bases short, with 23 bases between. This CDR3 is CASSPSPAGPAGDTQYF. The CDR3 region has the DNA TGTGCCAGCAGCCCCAGCCCAGCGGGCCCCGCAGGAGATACGCAGTATTTT.

V and J are TRBV7-5 and TRBJ1-2; TRBD1 is the table's D call, not checked against the DNA. TRBV7-5 is a pseudogene locus. The CDR3 is made up of 13 amino acids. This chain's CDR3 is CVRSIGQWYGYTF. CDR3 bases: TGTGTCAGAAGCATCGGACAGTGGTATGGCTACACCTTC.

The V gene is TRBV27, the J gene TRBJ2-7; D unclear. V was trimmed by 2 bases and J by 3 bases, leaving 11 bases between them. The germline CDR1 and CDR2 sequences are MNHEY and SMNVEV (reference sequence). The CDR3 extends over 14 amino acids. The CDR3 sequence: CASSLRIGFYEQYF. CDR3 in DNA: TGTGCCAGCAGTTTAAGGATAGGTTTCTACGAGCAGTACTTC.

This clone is a singleton in its sample. The identical CDR3 is also encoded by other nucleotide sequences in the sample. J is TRBJ2-2 and V is TRBV27, with 9 bases aligning to TRBD1. The V gene end was trimmed by 5 bases and the J gene end by 5 bases; junction bases not matched to a gene: 9. The CDR3 loop spans 16 amino acids. CDR1 is MNHEY and CDR2 is SMNVEV in the germline V gene (reference sequence). For the CDR3, the DNA is TGTGCCAGCAGTCCATACACAGGGGGCAGGACCGGGGAGCTGTTTTTT. This sequence encodes CASSPYTGGRTGELFF.

This CDR3 is CASSTQPGIDRAGNTIYF. The CDR3 DNA follows: TGTGCCAGCAGCACCCAGCCCGGAATAGACAGGGCTGGAAACACCATATATTTT. This sequence joins TRBV9 and TRBJ1-3; 7 bases fit TRBD1. The trim removed 4 bases at V and 2 bases at J, leaving 15 bases unmatched. CDR3 length: 18 amino acids. Germline-derived CDR1 and CDR2 are SGDLS and YYNGEE.

This clone came up once. The V call is TRBV11-2, the J call TRBJ1-1, with 7 bases that match TRBD1. The CDR3 is 14 residues long. CDR1 and CDR2 from the germline V gene are SGHAT and FQNNGV. Losses at the gene ends were 5 bases for V and 5 bases for J; bases not matched to a gene: 8. Written as DNA, the CDR3 is TGTGCCAGCAGCCGGGACAGCCTCGGGACTGAAGCTTTCTTT. Protein: CASSRDSLGTEAFF.

This chain links TRBV6-5 with TRBJ2-2; 8 bases are shared with TRBD1. CDR1 MNHEY and CDR2 SVGAGI come from the germline V gene. The CDR3 is 15 amino acids. Trimming took 5 bases from V and 5 from J; bases not matched to a gene: 7. CDR3 in amino acids: CASSRDRGTTGELFF. The DNA for the CDR3 is TGTGCCAGCAGTAGAGACAGGGGAACGACCGGGGAGCTGTTTTTT.

J is TRBJ2-1 and V is TRBV24-1; D remains unclear. V was trimmed by 9 bases and J by 7 bases, leaving 9 bases between them. The CDR3 loop spans 11 amino acids. The germline CDR1 and CDR2 sequences are KGHDR and SFDVKD. Written as DNA, the CDR3 is TGTGCCACCGATTATCTGAATGAGCAGTTCTTC. Translation: CATDYLNEQFF.

V gene TRBV5-6 combines with J gene TRBJ2-6; D might be TRBD2 (6 bases). This CDR3 comprises 16 residues. V was trimmed by 4 bases and J by 0 bases, leaving 11 bases between them. CDR1 is SGHDT and CDR2 is YYEEEE in the germline V gene. CDR3 nucleotides: TGTGCCAGCAGCCAAAGGGACTCCTCTGGGGCCAACGTCCTGACTTTC. As protein: CASSQRDSSGANVLTF.

The V and J genes are TRBV9 and TRBJ1-5; the D gene is possibly TRBD1 (5 bases). CDR3 length: 14 amino acids. CDR1 and CDR2 (germline): SGDLS, YYNGEE. The V end was cut by 2 bases, the J end by 3 bases, with 9 bases between. The CDR3 region has the DNA TGTGCCAGCAGCGTGGGGGGTGCCAATCAGCCCCAGCATTTT. Translated, it gives CASSVGGANQPQHF.

The V and J genes are TRBV24-1 and TRBJ2-5, with D perhaps TRBD2 (6 bases). The germline V gene has CDR1 KGHDR and CDR2 SFDVKD. Trimming shortened V by 4 bases and J by 6 bases, and 14 bases separated the two germline ends. CDR3 length: 14 residues. The CDR3 sequence: CATSDPGLGKTQYF. CDR3 bases: TGTGCCACCAGTGACCCGGGACTGGGAAAGACCCAGTACTTC.

The gene calls are TRBV29-1 and TRBJ1-1; TRBD1 agrees at 8 bases. The CDR3 consists of 13 residues. CDR1 SQVTM and CDR2 ANQGSEA come from the germline V gene. With 2 bases clipped from V and 4 bases from J, the junction kept 3 bases outside the gene matches. The CDR3 nucleotides are TGCAGCGTTGAAAACAGGGGGACCACTGAAGCTTTCTTT. This gives the protein CSVENRGTTEAFF.